These 9 T cell receptor beta chains share one sample of origin, sequenced in a study of T cells after yellow fever vaccination. TCRdb itself ran the 5' RACE reads through MiXCR, one entry per CDR3 protein. This table holds approximately 580,000 distinct CDR3 sequences, about 17% found once. Sample: PBMCs, taken 5 days after the first yellow fever vaccination. The receptor source for this set is a man aged 18 to 30 who received the YFV17D yellow fever vaccine.

This clonotype appeared a few times. The rearrangement uses TRBV12-3 or TRBV12-4 and TRBJ2-1, with TRBD2 as a possible D gene (6 bases). This CDR3 contains 16 residues. Trimming took 5 bases from V and 3 from J, leaving 17 bases between them. The chain's CDR3 is CASSPMGGPSYNEQFF. CDR3 sequence (DNA): TGTGCCAGCAGTCCAATGGGAGGTCCAAGCTACAATGAGCAGTTCTTC.

The V call is TRBV7-2, the J call TRBJ2-2; D perhaps matches TRBD2 (6 bases). The V gene lost 7 bases and the J gene lost 1 base, with 13 bases spanning the gap. The CDR3 spans 15 residues. Germline V gene lookup returns CDR1 SGHTA and CDR2 FQGNSA. CDR3 region: CASILVGGNTGELFF. DNA of the CDR3: TGTGCCAGCATCCTCGTGGGGGGGAACACCGGGGAGCTGTTTTTT.

This chain links TRBV25-1 with TRBJ2-3; 12 positions agree with TRBD2. The junction had 10 bases not matched to a gene; V was cut back by 6 bases and J by 0 bases. The CDR3 length is 18 residues. CDR1 is MGHDK, CDR2 SYGVNS, per germline. CDR3 in amino acids: CASRPSGGASMSTDTQYF. The CDR3 DNA is TGTGCCAGCAGGCCTAGCGGGGGGGCCAGTATGAGCACAGATACGCAGTATTTT.

This clonotype has just a few counts. This chain links TRBV4-1 with TRBJ2-5, with TRBD2 matching over 11 bases. From germline, CDR1 is MGHRA and CDR2 YSYEKL. Trimming at V came to 1 base and at J to 1 base, leaving 2 bases not matched to a gene. CDR3 length: 16 residues. The CDR3 is CASSQGLAGIQETQYF. Here the CDR3 DNA reads TGCGCCAGCAGCCAAGGACTAGCGGGGATCCAAGAGACCCAGTACTTC.

DNA for the CDR3: TGTGCCAGCAGTGAAGCGCTCGGGGGGGCTGGGGCCAACGTCCTGACTTTC. The encoded protein is CASSEALGGAGANVLTF. The chain carries TRBV6-1 and TRBJ2-6; the match to TRBD2 covers 8 bases. V shed 0 bases and J 2 bases; nucleotides not matched to a gene: 3. The CDR3 runs to 17 residues. Germline CDR1 reads MNHNS; CDR2 reads SASEGT.

This clonotype was seen at least ten times. The chain joins TRBV5-6 to TRBJ1-6; no definite D call. Trimming shortened V by 0 bases and J by 9 bases, and 4 bases separated the two germline ends. The CDR3 covers 12 residues. Looked up from germline, CDR1 is SGHDT and CDR2 is YYEEEE. CDR3 in amino acids: CASSLGGSPLHF. The CDR3 DNA reads TGTGCCAGCAGCTTGGGGGGTTCACCCCTCCACTTT.

The table lists this clonotype with a few counts. J is TRBJ2-5 and V is TRBV5-4; either TRBD1 or TRBD2 may fit D (5 bases each). V lost 4 bases, J lost 7 bases, and 14 bases lay in between. The CDR3 is made up of 13 amino acids. Germline V lookup: CDR1 SGHNT, CDR2 YYREEE (reference sequence). For the CDR3, the DNA is TGTGCCAGCAGCCGGGACGCAGGGAGGACCCAGTACTTC. Encoded protein: CASSRDAGRTQYF.

The chain carries TRBV5-1 and TRBJ2-3, with D perhaps given as TRBD1 or TRBD2 (5 bases each). Trimming shortened V by 4 bases and J by 1 base, and 13 bases separated the two germline ends. There are 15 residues in the CDR3. The V gene's germline CDR1 is SGHRS and CDR2 YFSETQ. As DNA, the CDR3 is TGCGCCAGCAGCAAAAACGGGGACGGCACAGATACGCAGTATTTT. Its translation is CASSKNGDGTDTQYF.

This clonotype was counted at least ten times. V is TRBV7-3 and J is TRBJ2-2; unclear D gene. V shed 2 bases and J shed 5 bases, with 9 bases lying between them. Germline CDR1 SGHTA, CDR2 FQGTGA. There are 14 residues in the CDR3. For the CDR3, the DNA is TGTGCCAGCAGCTTAGTAGGGCGAACCGGGGAGCTGTTTTTT. It specifies CASSLVGRTGELFF.